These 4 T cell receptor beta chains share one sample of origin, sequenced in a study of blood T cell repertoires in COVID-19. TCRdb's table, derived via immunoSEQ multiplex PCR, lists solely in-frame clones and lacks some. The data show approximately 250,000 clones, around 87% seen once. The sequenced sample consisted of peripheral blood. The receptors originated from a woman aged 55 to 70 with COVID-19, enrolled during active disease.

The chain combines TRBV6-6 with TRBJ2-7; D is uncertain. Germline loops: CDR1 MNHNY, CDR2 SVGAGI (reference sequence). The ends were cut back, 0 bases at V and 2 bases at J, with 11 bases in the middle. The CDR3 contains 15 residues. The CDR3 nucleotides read TGTGCCAGCAGTTACTCCCGAGACACTGCCTACGAGCAGTACTTC. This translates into CASSYSRDTAYEQYF.

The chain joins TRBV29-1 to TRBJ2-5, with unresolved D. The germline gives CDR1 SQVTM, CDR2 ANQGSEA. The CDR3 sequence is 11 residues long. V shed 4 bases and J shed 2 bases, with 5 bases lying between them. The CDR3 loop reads CSVGGQETQYF. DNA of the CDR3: TGCAGCGTTGGCGGACAAGAGACCCAGTACTTC.

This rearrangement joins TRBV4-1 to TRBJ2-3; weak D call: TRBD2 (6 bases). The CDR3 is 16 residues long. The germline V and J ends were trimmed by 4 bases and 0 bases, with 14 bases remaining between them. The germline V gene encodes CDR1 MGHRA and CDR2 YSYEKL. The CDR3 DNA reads TGCGCCAGCAGCCTCGGGAGCGGACTCAGCACAGATACGCAGTATTTT. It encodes CASSLGSGLSTDTQYF.

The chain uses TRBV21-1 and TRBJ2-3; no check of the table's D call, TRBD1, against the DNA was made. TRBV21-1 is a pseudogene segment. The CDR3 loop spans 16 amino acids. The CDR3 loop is CASSKVNRGCPDTQYF. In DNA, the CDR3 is TGTGCCAGCAGCAAAGTGAACAGGGGATGCCCAGATACGCAGTATTTT.